This T cell receptor beta chain stems from a study of monozygotic twins with inflammatory bowel disease. TCRdb reprocessed the 5' RACE reads and keeps a single row for each CDR3 protein, giving no DNA. Here the sample table reports some 330,000 distinct CDR3 sequences. Germline CDR1 reads GTSNPN; CDR2 reads SVGIG (reference sequence). The CDR3 contains 15 residues. V is TRBV30 and J is TRBJ1-6. The sequence derives from a human donor with ulcerative colitis or Crohn's disease, or a healthy co-twin of an affected twin (not recorded which). The specimen was blood. The CDR3 loop reads CAWTAASSYNSPLHF.